These 8 T cell receptor beta chains were all obtained from the same sample, sequenced in a study of blood T cell repertoires in COVID-19. Sequenced by immunoSEQ multiplex PCR; TCRdb stores in-frame clones only, minus some. Of 200,000 or so clones in the sample, 80% to 90% were seen once. The sequenced material came from PBMCs or T cells enriched from blood (not recorded which). The origin of the receptors is a woman in her twenties or thirties who had been exposed to COVID-19.

The chain uses TRBV19 and TRBJ1-2; 7 bases fit TRBD1. The CDR3 extends over 16 amino acids. The V gene's germline CDR1 is LNHDA and CDR2 SQIVND (reference sequence). The V and J ends lost 0 bases and 1 base, in that order; junction bases with no gene match: 5. CDR3 in amino acids: CASSIDTRDSNYGYTF. The CDR3 bases are TGTGCCAGTAGTATAGATACGCGGGACAGTAACTATGGCTACACCTTC.

This clone has a single count. The chain uses TRBV6-5 and TRBJ1-5, with 7 bases aligning to TRBD1. Germline lookup yields CDR1 MNHEY and CDR2 SVGAGI. The junction had 5 bases not matched to a gene; V was cut back by 6 bases and J by 0 bases. The CDR3 contains 15 residues. CDR3 sequence: CASSVQGYSNQPQHF. The DNA for the CDR3 is TGTGCCAGCAGCGTACAGGGGTATAGCAATCAGCCCCAGCATTTT.

V is TRBV15 and J is TRBJ2-4, with 7 bases fitting TRBD1. Germline V gene data show CDR1 as LNHNV and CDR2 as YYDKDF (reference sequence). This CDR3 has 18 residues. Trimming removed 2 bases from V and 6 bases from J; junction bases left unmatched: 16. The CDR3 protein is CATSRSIGTVKNTNIQYF. The CDR3 bases are TGTGCCACCAGCAGAAGCATAGGGACAGTGAAGAACACAAACATTCAGTACTTC.

The chain combines TRBV2 with TRBJ2-3; D may be TRBD2 (7 bases). Trimming cost V 1 base and J 1 base, with 9 bases left between them. The CDR3 spans 15 residues. Germline CDR1 and CDR2: SNHLY and FYNNEI. The CDR3 reads CASSEGGGRTDTQYF. The DNA for the CDR3 is TGTGCCAGCAGTGAAGGGGGGGGGCGCACAGATACGCAGTATTTT. The full variable domain, its missing parts supplied by reference TRBV2 and TRBJ2-3, is EPEVTQTPSHQVTQMGQEVILRCVPISNHLYFYWYRQILGQKVEFLVSFYNNEISEKSEIFDDQFSVERPDGSNFTLKIRSTKLEDSAMYFCASSEGGGRTDTQYFGPGTRLTVL.

The V call is TRBV6-5, the J call TRBJ1-6; TRBD1 might be the D (6 bases). The CDR3 sequence is 15 residues long. V lost 4 bases to trimming and J lost 7 bases, with 14 bases between them. Germline assignment: CDR1 MNHEY and CDR2 SVGAGI. CDR3 amino acids: CASSSTGTLNSPLHF. In nucleotides, the CDR3 is TGTGCCAGCAGTTCAACTGGGACACTGAATTCACCCCTCCACTTT.

This chain uses TRBV7-2 with TRBJ2-3, with D possibly matching TRBD1 (5 bases). CDR1 SGHTA and CDR2 FQGNSA come from the germline V gene. The V end was cut by 3 bases, the J end by 3 bases, with 10 bases between. The CDR3 consists of 14 residues. The CDR3 reads CASSFQGGTDTQYF. Here the CDR3 DNA reads TGTGCCAGCAGCTTTCAGGGTGGTACAGATACGCAGTATTTT.

The chain recombines TRBV6-5 with TRBJ1-1; D gene ambiguous. The CDR3 runs 15 residues. Trimming removed 5 bases from V and 4 bases from J, with 17 bases in between. CDR1 is MNHEY and CDR2 is SVGAGI in the germline V gene. The CDR3: CASSRTGFVGTEAFF. The CDR3, as DNA: TGTGCCAGCAGTCGAACGGGGTTTGTCGGCACTGAAGCTTTCTTT.

The rearrangement links TRBV7-2 to TRBJ1-5; D is possibly TRBD1 (5 bases). Trimming cost V 2 bases and J 6 bases, with 11 bases left between them. Germline CDR1 reads SGHTA; CDR2 reads FQGNSA. The CDR3 covers 14 residues. Here the CDR3 DNA reads TGTGCCAGCAGCTTAATCCGGGGGGGTCAGCCCCAGCATTTT. The encoded protein is CASSLIRGGQPQHF.